This T cell receptor (beta chain) was retrieved from a study of T cells in narcolepsy. Looking at the study overall: Patients with NT1 or NT2 and healthy control donors were enrolled.

On this clone: Its target is not known.

Findings of the study overall: Autoreactive clone sequences were missing from some blood memory CD4+ repertoires. Comparing one patient's CSF and blood CD4+ clonotypes highlighted HCRT- and TRIB2-specific autoreactive clonotypes. Blood of same and different patients, but not healthy controls, reportedly held recurring autoreactive clonotypes.

Some clones are missing from TCRdb's copy, which holds only in-frame ones; the method was immunoSEQ multiplex PCR. The repertoire holds 25,000 to 35,000 clones, 78% seen once, with about 1.2% in the top ten. Input material: CD45RA- memory CD4+ T cells from PBMCs. This clonotype originated in a human donor with narcolepsy.

The DNA for the CDR3 is TGTGCCAGCAGTCCCCTTTATGGGGATAATTCACCCCTCCACTTT. It specifies CASSPLYGDNSPLHF. This sequence joins TRBV25-1 and TRBJ1-6; D uncertain. CDR1 MGHDK and CDR2 SYGVNS come from the germline V gene. The CDR3 contains 15 residues. The germline V and J ends were trimmed by 5 bases and 5 bases, with 13 bases remaining between them.